The 7 T cell receptor beta chains reported below all come from one sample, sequenced in a study of blood T cells in healthy people across ages. The second PCR ran roughly 7 to 12 cycles with a sample-barcoded 5' primer and J-beta primers. From the 5' RACE reads, TCRdb called clonotypes with MiXCR, one entry per CDR3 protein. Of fewer than 600,000 distinct CDR3 sequences in the sample, 27% were seen once. In addition, the sample was reused for a study of T cells of mothers and their children.

Sequencing input: blood. All receptors come from a boy younger than 10 in good health.

Only a few counts were recorded for this clonotype. The chain links TRBV5-1 to TRBJ2-7, with a possible D match to TRBD2 (5 bases). V shed 2 bases and J shed 4 bases, with 13 bases lying between them. The germline gives CDR1 SGHRS, CDR2 YFSETQ. This CDR3 region has 14 residues. The CDR3 DNA reads as TGCGCCAGCAGCTTCGGACTCCAACCTTACGAGCAGTACTTC. Its translation is CASSFGLQPYEQYF.

The rearrangement joins TRBV7-2 to TRBJ1-2, with 11 positions matching TRBD1. The germline V gene encodes CDR1 SGHTA and CDR2 FQGNSA. J gave up 4 bases and V 5 bases, and 3 bases lay outside the gene matches. The CDR3 spans 14 residues. Written as DNA, the CDR3 is TGTGCCAGCAGCCGGACAGGGGGCCTCTATGGCTACACCTTC. Protein sequence: CASSRTGGLYGYTF.

V usage is TRBV15 and J usage is TRBJ2-3; D remains ambiguous. Germline V gene lookup returns CDR1 LNHNV and CDR2 YYDKDF (reference sequence). The ends were cut back, 0 bases at V and 3 bases at J, with 1 base in the middle. The CDR3 sequence is 12 residues long. The CDR3 nucleotides read TGTGCCACCAGCAGAGATACAGATACGCAGTATTTT. Its translation: CATSRDTDTQYF.

The rearrangement uses TRBV2 and TRBJ1-2; no clear D gene. There are 12 residues in the CDR3. V was trimmed by 7 bases and J by 1 base, leaving 7 bases between them. Germline lookup yields CDR1 SNHLY and CDR2 FYNNEI. CDR3 protein: CASTGFNYGYTF. As DNA, the CDR3 is TGTGCCAGCACGGGCTTTAACTATGGCTACACCTTC. Filled out from reference TRBV2 and TRBJ1-2, the complete variable domain reads EPEVTQTPSHQVTQMGQEVILRCVPISNHLYFYWYRQILGQKVEFLVSFYNNEISEKSEIFDDQFSVERPDGSNFTLKIRSTKLEDSAMYFCASTGFNYGYTFGSGTRLTVV.

The rearrangement links TRBV5-1 to TRBJ2-5; D call uncertain. Per the germline V gene, CDR1 is SGHRS and CDR2 is YFSETQ. Trimming cost V 3 bases and J 4 bases, with 13 bases left between them. The CDR3 runs to 14 residues. The CDR3 coding sequence is TGCGCCAGCAGCTCGGGCCGGGCGCGAGAGACCCAGTACTTC. Residues: CASSSGRARETQYF. Combining the CDR3 with reference TRBV5-1 and TRBJ2-5 gives the whole variable domain KAGVTQTPRYLIKTRGQQVTLSCSPISGHRSVSWYQQTPGQGLQFLFEYFSETQRNKGNFPGRFSGRQFSNSRSEMNVSTLELGDSALYLCASSSGRARETQYFGPGTRLLVL.

The V gene is TRBV20-1, the J gene TRBJ2-1; a weak D match, TRBD2 (5 bases). V lost 0 bases, J lost 3 bases, and 9 bases lay in between. Germline-derived CDR1 and CDR2 are DFQATT and SNEGSKA (reference sequence). This CDR3 spans 14 amino acids. CDR3 nucleotides: TGCAGTGCTAGAGAACGGGATTACTACAATGAGCAGTTCTTC. Its translation is CSARERDYYNEQFF.

This clonotype was detected only a few times. The CDR3 DNA reads TGTGCCAGCAGAAGGGGTTTTGGCTACACCTTC. Residues: CASRRGFGYTF. The chain combines TRBV3-1 with TRBJ1-2, with D possibly matching TRBD1 (5 bases). Germline CDR1 reads LGHDT; CDR2 reads YNNKEL (reference sequence). The germline V and J ends were trimmed by 6 bases and 7 bases, with 9 bases remaining between them. The CDR3 runs to 11 residues. Looking up the rest from reference TRBV3-1 and TRBJ1-2 gives the full variable domain: DTAVSQTPKYLVTQMGNDKSIKCEQNLGHDTMYWYKQDSKKFLKIMFSYNNKELIINETVPNRFSPKSPDKAHLNLHINSLELGDSAVYFCASRRGFGYTFGSGTRLTVV.